This T cell receptor (beta chain) was observed in a study of immune evolution from preneoplasia to lung adenocarcinoma. This table comes from immunoSEQ multiplex PCR, and its TCRdb copy is limited to in-frame clones, with some not included. The table includes about 4,000 clones, roughly 80% detected once. The clonotype was recovered from a person aged 70 to 80 with lung adenocarcinoma. The sample taken for sequencing was FFPE adjacent normal lung tissue.

CDR3 in amino acids: CASSVNPVAPYGYTF. The CDR3 coding sequence is TGTGCCAGCAGCGTTAACCCCGTAGCCCCTTATGGCTACACCTTC. The rearrangement uses TRBV9 and TRBJ1-2; no firm D call. This CDR3 is 15 amino acids long. The V gene lost 2 bases and the J gene lost 5 bases, with 16 bases spanning the gap. CDR1 and CDR2 (germline): SGDLS, YYNGEE.